This T cell receptor (beta chain) is from a study of shared clonotypes between healthy human individuals (dated by TCRdb to the early 2020s). The study in broad terms: A few men and two women, aged 18 to 49 years, made up the cohort. Different laboratories and diverse techniques were used to prepare libraries and sequence TCR repertoires, to increase sequencing depth and limit assay-specific biases. For each donor, three plates each were used for CD4 naive and CD4 memory, two plates were used for CD8 naive, and one plate was used for CD8 memory. To estimate repertoire size and how much clonotype sharing occurs between individuals, the study deeply sequenced the blood TCR repertoires of five healthy adults. Leukapheresis yielded between about 0.85 and 10 billion PBMCs per donor.

The donors were healthy, HIV-negative adults with no recently reported acute infections or vaccinations. Every donor was a Caucasian adult residing in Nashville, Tennessee, USA. CD4+ T cells were enriched by magnetic negative selection, after which naive cells were positively selected on CD45RA and the negative fraction was taken as the memory subset. Blood was obtained by leukapheresis, after which PBMCs were separated by Ficoll-Histopaque density gradient centrifugation and cryopreserved in liquid nitrogen vapor phase. Analytical flow cytometry was used to check the purity and quantity of every magnetically sorted T cell population. Each sorted fraction had its genomic DNA isolated and then quantified by UV absorbance on a Nanodrop 2000c. Spanning cysteine to phenylalanine, the CDR3 consists of 18 amino acids. Only CDR3 DNA is held: 54 bases, read in frame from base 1. With regard to this clone: Its recognized antigen is unknown. Base qualities are not recorded, but no much larger clone differs from it by a single base.

The study at large found these results: Sampling was limited to blood, and TCR repertoires in tissue likely differ from TCR repertoires in blood. Because the study included a small number of donors, the genetic and exposure-history diversity represented was limited. Compared with non-shared clonotypes, the clonotypes found in all four sorted-subset donors had higher generation probabilities. Even with the large sequencing depth, rarefaction of the sorted-subset datasets indicated that sequencing was incomplete. When several donors were compared, the shared fraction of clonotypes was around 5% for naive CD4, roughly 3.3% for naive CD8, 2% to 2.5% for memory CD4, and 0.4% for memory CD8. Naive subsets generally had larger estimated clonotype richness than memory subsets. Pairwise subsampling led to the expectation that sequencing depth would affect the degree of clonotype sharing among donors.

Using the deep immunoSEQ assay, multiplex PCR amplified TCR CDR3 regions from genomic DNA. Extracted genomic DNA from each cell subset was spread evenly across all wells of several immunoSEQ 96-well plates, with each plate serving as a replicate. For sorted subsets, approximately 210 ng of genomic DNA, equivalent to around 31,000 T cell genomes, went into each replicate PCR. The purified libraries were quantified using a Qubit 3.0 fluorometer, sized with a Bioanalyzer 2100, and then quantified again using the KAPA Library Quantification kit. Every immunoSEQ 96-well plate was sequenced on a separate single-read 150-cycle Illumina NextSeq 550 flow cell. On the study's bioinformatics: Because the immunoSEQ output held only junctional sequences and lacked quality scores, the filtering could not match the filtering applied to full-length reads. Sequences were annotated with PyIR, a Python wrapper for IgBLAST v1.9, and V/J genes and CDR3 were assigned using IMGT germline references. Reads with weak V/J assignments (E-value above 1e-6), missing CDR3, stop codons, out-of-frame junctions, or ambiguous translated residues were removed. V3J clonotypes were defined as sequences sharing an identical inferred V gene, J gene, and CDR3 amino acid sequence. Percentage overlap between repertoires was computed as shared unique clonotypes divided by the size of the smaller repertoire. Repertoire richness was assessed with RTK rarefaction, the Chao1 estimator, and Recon v2.1 estimates of unobserved clonotypes. OLGA was used to compute generation probabilities for all TCRbeta clonotypes that the gDNA method yielded from a few donors. The clones in this table, taken by TCRdb from immuneACCESS, are in-frame only. Not every clone is retained; where verified, under half of the shortfall comes from an unresolved V gene, and the cause of the rest is unknown. V and J calls and clone size are copied from that table; D and trimming were computed from the DNA. Present in this sample are 2 million to 2.5 million clones, just under 95% of which were seen just once. Jointly, the top ten make up 0.37% of the sample.

Source material: naive CD4+ T cells from PBMCs. The cell subset or site label corresponds to: CD45RA+ positively selected. This clonotype was obtained from a man in his late teens or twenties in good health. Some clones in this sample may be carry-over from other donors' samples. The chain joins TRBV1 to TRBJ2-3; the D call TRBD2 from the table was never checked on the DNA. TRBV1 is annotated as a pseudogene. CDR3 reads: CTSSQAGVVERRTDTQYF. The sequenced DNA is TGCACCAGCAGCCAAGCTGGCGTCGTAGAAAGGCGGACAGATACGCAGTATTTT.